The clone carrying this TCR beta chain has a handful of counts. Specified treatment: roughly 19 received Ad26.COV2.S at low or high dose, single or two shots; 5 received placebo; per-sample allocation not given. Sampling happened 63 days after the first vaccine or placebo injection. CDR3 length equals 15 residues. CDR1 and CDR2 (germline): SGHRS, YFSETQ. Unmatched junction bases numbered 5, after V lost 5 bases and J lost 1 base. The data are from a study of Ad26.COV2.S vaccination and SARS-CoV-2 variants. This table comes from immunoSEQ multiplex PCR, and its TCRdb copy is limited to in-frame clones, with some not included. The data hold some 350,000 clones, with roughly 88% observed a single time.

This sequence originates from a person aged 18-60 years who received the Ad26.COV2.S COVID-19 vaccine or a placebo. The source material was peripheral blood, sampled in a trial of Ad26.COV2.S vaccine versus placebo. V and J are TRBV5-1 and TRBJ2-1, with TRBD1 identical over 8 bases. The CDR3 DNA reads as TGCGCCAGCAGACAGGGGGTTACTTCCTACAATGAGCAGTTCTTC. Its protein is CASRQGVTSYNEQFF.